Presented here are 12 T cell receptor beta chains from one specimen sequenced in a study of TIL therapy for anti-PD-1-resistant metastatic lung cancer (dated by TCRdb to about 2021). Using bias-controlled multiplex PCR with the immunoSEQ v3 hsTCRB kit, the TCR beta CDR3 regions were amplified from genomic DNA. TCRdb took over this immuneACCESS table, retaining in-frame rearrangements with V and J assigned. Such tables are incomplete; in checked studies, under half of the missing clones stem from an unresolved V gene, and the remainder is unexplained. The sample contains more than 45,000 clones, roughly 84% of them found a single time. The top ten clonotypes cover about 2.5% of the sample. The sample's time point label, in plain terms: pre-treatment sample, taken before nivolumab and TIL therapy. Sequences were derived from blood, sampled at baseline. The receptors derive from a person aged 25 to 80 with non-small cell lung cancer.

The V call is TRBV10-3, the J call TRBJ2-1, with D maybe TRBD2 (5 bases). This CDR3 region has 13 residues. The germline gives CDR1 ENHRY, CDR2 SYGVKD. Trimming removed 4 bases from V and 3 bases from J, with 7 bases in between. DNA of the CDR3: TGTGCCATCAGTGGAGGGAGCTACAATGAGCAGTTCTTC. It translates to CAISGGSYNEQFF.

The rearrangement links TRBV18 to TRBJ2-3; D uncertain. Germline CDR1 is KGHSH and CDR2 is LQKENI. The CDR3 has 13 residues. The V end was cut by 0 bases, the J end by 3 bases, with 4 bases between. The CDR3 loop is CASSPPATDTQYF. Written as DNA, the CDR3 is TGTGCCAGCTCACCACCGGCGACAGATACGCAGTATTTT.

The rearrangement links TRBV18 to TRBJ2-5; possibly TRBD2 for D (5 bases). From germline, CDR1 is KGHSH and CDR2 LQKENI. The CDR3 sequence is 15 residues long. V was cut by 1 base and J by 5 bases, with 14 bases left in between. CDR3 region: CASSPLTGSVETQYF. CDR3 DNA sequence: TGTGCCAGCTCACCACTCACGGGGAGCGTGGAGACCCAGTACTTC.

The chain employs TRBV5-1 and TRBJ1-6, with 9 bases identical to TRBD1. Germline values: CDR1 SGHRS, CDR2 YFSETQ. CDR3 length: 17 residues. V shed 3 bases and J 0 bases; nucleotides not matched to a gene: 4. CDR3 sequence reads: CASSSGTGSSYNSPLHF. The CDR3 DNA reads TGCGCCAGCAGCTCCGGGACAGGGAGCTCCTATAATTCACCCCTCCACTTT. Variable domain in full (rest from reference TRBV5-1 and TRBJ1-6): KAGVTQTPRYLIKTRGQQVTLSCSPISGHRSVSWYQQTPGQGLQFLFEYFSETQRNKGNFPGRFSGRQFSNSRSEMNVSTLELGDSALYLCASSSGTGSSYNSPLHFGNGTRLTVT.

This sequence joins TRBV27 and TRBJ2-3; TRBD1 matches 9 bases. V trimming: 3 bases; J trimming: 5 bases; junction bases outside the gene matches: 6. CDR1 and CDR2 (germline): MNHEY, SMNVEV (reference sequence). CDR3 length: 15 residues. The CDR3 DNA is TGTGCCAGCAGTTTTTACAGGGGGCCTGTAGATACGCAGTATTTT. Protein: CASSFYRGPVDTQYF.

This clone was found a few times. V usage is TRBV12-3 or TRBV12-4 and J usage is TRBJ1-5; perhaps TRBD1 as D (5 bases). The CDR3 is made up of 13 amino acids. V lost 6 bases and J lost 3, with 9 bases in between. CDR3 nucleotides: TGTGCCAGCAGGCCAGGGTCCAATCAGCCCCAGCATTTT. Translated: CASRPGSNQPQHF.

V usage is TRBV28 and J usage is TRBJ1-3; 7 nucleotides align to TRBD1. The germline gives CDR1 MDHEN, CDR2 SYDVKM. The CDR3 loop spans 14 amino acids. V lost 2 bases and J lost 3; bases outside the gene matches: 1. The CDR3 is CASSLRQGGNTIYF. CDR3 in DNA: TGTGCCAGCAGTTTACGACAGGGTGGAAACACCATATATTTT.

V usage is TRBV7-2 and J usage is TRBJ2-5, with D perhaps matching TRBD2 (6 bases). CDR1 and CDR2 (germline): SGHTA, FQGNSA. Trimming shortened V by 5 bases and J by 2 bases, and 18 bases separated the two germline ends. There are 16 residues in the CDR3. CDR3 protein: CASSPRGDFPQETQYF. In DNA form, the CDR3 reads TGTGCCAGCAGCCCCCGAGGGGACTTCCCGCAAGAGACCCAGTACTTC. The full variable domain, in which reference TRBV7-2 and TRBJ2-5 provide the parts outside the CDR3, is GAGVSQSPSNKVTEKGKDVELRCDPISGHTALYWYRQSLGQGLEFLIYFQGNSAPDKSGLPSDRFSAERTGGSVSTLTIQRTQQEDSAVYLCASSPRGDFPQETQYFGPGTRLLVL.

The chain links TRBV2 to TRBJ1-1; no clear D gene. Looked up from germline, CDR1 is SNHLY and CDR2 is FYNNEI. The CDR3 contains 14 residues. Trimming left V 0 bases short and J 4 bases short, with 9 bases between. CDR3 sequence reads: CASSEATVPTEAFF. CDR3 bases: TGTGCCAGCAGTGAAGCTACAGTACCCACTGAAGCTTTCTTT.

The chain couples TRBV27 to TRBJ1-5, with D possibly being TRBD1 (5 bases). V lost 2 bases to trimming and J lost 4 bases, with 12 bases between them. The length of the CDR3 is 15 residues. Germline-derived CDR1 and CDR2 are MNHEY and SMNVEV (reference sequence). The CDR3 sequence is CASSLTGGENQPQHF. CDR3 nucleotide sequence: TGTGCCAGCAGTTTAACTGGGGGGGAGAATCAGCCCCAGCATTTT.

The chain couples TRBV7-9 to TRBJ1-2, with TRBD1 identical over 7 bases. The length of the CDR3 is 15 residues. The V gene's germline CDR1 is SEHNR and CDR2 FQNEAQ (reference sequence). V trimming: 1 base; J trimming: 0 bases; junction bases outside the gene matches: 2. In DNA form, the CDR3 reads TGTGCCAGCAGCTTAGAGGGGACAGCTAACTATGGCTACACCTTC. Translation: CASSLEGTANYGYTF.

The CDR3 spells CSGRGSGETQYF. The DNA for the CDR3 is TGCAGCGGTCGGGGGTCAGGAGAGACCCAGTACTTC. The V call is TRBV29-1, the J call TRBJ2-5; possible D gene TRBD2, 6 bases. Looked up from germline, CDR1 is SQVTM and CDR2 is ANQGSEA. The V gene lost 7 bases and the J gene lost 4 bases, with 13 bases spanning the gap. The CDR3 has 12 amino acids.